The entry below gives a single T cell receptor beta chain sequence along with its context. Its specificity is not known. The data were produced by immunoSEQ multiplex PCR, yet TCRdb's version contains in-frame clones alone and is incomplete. Found here are about 100,000 clones, about 87% of them singletons; the top ten hold 3% to 3.5%. The sample is drawn from a study of T cell responses to AZD1222 COVID-19 vaccine. Study observations and caveats: CD4 TCRs covered the whole spike, strongest at regions 160-218 and 743-854.

This sequence originates from an adult in good health. This material consisted of peripheral blood, taken on day 0 of AZD1222 vaccination.

The DNA for the CDR3 is TGCGCCAGCAGCTTGGCTGGGGGGAGCTCCTACAATGAGCAGTTCTTC. Protein product: CASSLAGGSSYNEQFF. The chain uses TRBV5-1 and TRBJ2-1, with a possible D match to TRBD2 (6 bases). The CDR3 consists of 16 residues. Per germline, CDR1 SGHRS and CDR2 YFSETQ. Between the trimmed V and J ends, which lost 0 bases and 0 bases, there was a span of 10 bases. Full variable domain (missing parts from reference TRBV5-1 and TRBJ2-1): KAGVTQTPRYLIKTRGQQVTLSCSPISGHRSVSWYQQTPGQGLQFLFEYFSETQRNKGNFPGRFSGRQFSNSRSEMNVSTLELGDSALYLCASSLAGGSSYNEQFFGPGTRLTVL.